This record covers a single T cell receptor beta chain. The data were taken from a study of shared clonotypes between healthy human individuals. Study in general: A donor's plate count was three for CD4 naive and three for CD4 memory; CD8 naive had two and CD8 memory one.

Some clones are missing from TCRdb's copy, which holds only in-frame ones; the method was immunoSEQ multiplex PCR. The sample shows under 2,500,000 clones, around 95% of them seen only once. The CDR3 is 11 residues long. Trimming removed 7 bases from V and 3 bases from J, with 7 bases in between. Germline V gene data show CDR1 as DFQATT and CDR2 as SNEGSKA (reference sequence). This rearrangement joins TRBV20-1 to TRBJ2-1; no clear D. The sample taken for sequencing was naive CD4+ T cells sorted from blood. The subset here: CD45RA+ positively selected. The sequence derives from a man younger than 35 in good health. The CDR3 region is CSGALYNEQFF. CDR3 DNA: TGCAGTGGGGCCCTCTACAATGAGCAGTTCTTC.